A single sample gave rise to the 8 T cell receptor beta chains below, sequenced in a study of response to subunit inactivated influenza vaccine. TCRdb processed the RT-PCR reads anew with MiXCR; each CDR3 protein has one entry. The profile covers more than 150,000 distinct CDR3 sequences, with roughly 8.7% appearing a single time and roughly a tenth taken by the ten largest. This sample comprised non-naive T cells sorted from PBMCs, obtained on the day of vaccination. The receptors come from a man aged 50 to 59 who received an inactivated influenza vaccine.

The chain is built from TRBV30 and TRBJ2-1; D is undetermined. The CDR3 sequence is 14 residues long. Per germline, CDR1 GTSNPN and CDR2 SVGIG (reference sequence). V lost 0 bases to trimming and J lost 5 bases, with 11 bases between them. CDR3 DNA sequence: TGTGCCTGGAGTGTAGGCGGATCCAACAATGAGCAGTTCTTC. Protein sequence: CAWSVGGSNNEQFF.

The chain has TRBV10-3 and TRBJ2-5, with D possibly called TRBD1 or TRBD2 (5 bases each). This CDR3 contains 15 residues. The V gene's germline CDR1 is ENHRY and CDR2 SYGVKD. V was shortened by 4 bases and J by 4 bases, with 16 bases between the two germline ends. The CDR3 nucleotides are TGTGCCATCAGTGCCGGGACCAGGTCTGTAGAGACCCAGTACTTC. Its protein is CAISAGTRSVETQYF.

J is TRBJ1-5 and V is TRBV19, with a possible D match to TRBD1 (5 bases). Per the germline V gene, CDR1 is LNHDA and CDR2 is SQIVND (reference sequence). V lost 7 bases, J lost 3 bases, and 10 bases lay in between. This CDR3 has 13 amino acids. Here the CDR3 DNA reads TGTGCCAGTACGGGCAGGGACAATCAGCCCCAGCATTTT. Translating gives CASTGRDNQPQHF.

This chain joins TRBV7-9 and TRBJ1-5, with D unclear. The CDR3 sequence is 11 residues long. The V gene lost 11 bases and the J gene lost 9 bases, with 14 bases spanning the gap. Germline CDR1 reads SEHNR; CDR2 reads FQNEAQ (reference sequence). CDR3 DNA: TGTGCCCCCACTAGCGGGTGGCCCCAGCATTTT. Translating it yields CAPTSGWPQHF. Together with reference TRBV7-9 and TRBJ1-5, the CDR3 gives the full variable domain: DTGVSQNPRHKITKRGQNVTFRCDPISEHNRLYWYRQTLGQGPEFLTYFQNEAQLEKSRLLSDRFSAERPKGSFSTLEIQRTEQGDSAMYLCAPTSGWPQHFGDGTRLSIL.

In its sample, this clonotype was seen many times. The V and J genes are TRBV10-3 and TRBJ2-5; 9 bases are a match to TRBD2. The CDR3 contains 16 residues. After removal of 4 bases from V and 1 base from J, the junction contained 7 bases not matched to a gene. CDR1 and CDR2 (germline): ENHRY, SYGVKD. The CDR3 here is CAISVGSGGTQETQYF. The CDR3 DNA reads as TGTGCCATCAGTGTGGGTAGCGGGGGAACCCAAGAGACCCAGTACTTC.

This clonotype occurred many times. V is TRBV29-1 and J is TRBJ1-4; the D is unclear. CDR1 SQVTM and CDR2 ANQGSEA come from the germline V gene. Deletions cut 6 bases from V and 8 bases from J, with 19 bases between. The CDR3 length is 14 residues. The CDR3 DNA sequence: TGCAGCGTCGCCACCGCGGGTTCGCGGGAAAAACTGTTTTTT. Protein sequence: CSVATAGSREKLFF.

The rearrangement joins TRBV4-1 to TRBJ2-3; the D gene is possibly TRBD2 (7 bases). This CDR3 region has 22 residues. Germline V CDR1 and CDR2: MGHRA, YSYEKL. V shed 4 bases and J shed 5 bases, with 37 bases lying between them. CDR3 coding DNA: TGCGCCAGCAGCCGGCTCCCACGGGGGGCCCCAACCTCCCAACTCCCTCTAGATACGCAGTATTTT. Protein product: CASSRLPRGAPTSQLPLDTQYF.

This clonotype was recorded a few times. The chain employs TRBV6-1 and TRBJ1-5, with D possibly being TRBD1 (6 bases). Germline loops: CDR1 MNHNS, CDR2 SASEGT. V lost 8 bases, J lost 3 bases, and 20 bases lay in between. The CDR3 contains 16 residues. DNA of the CDR3: TGTGCCAGCGCCAGGGGTGGGACACCTCTCAATCAGCCCCAGCATTTT. This sequence encodes CASARGGTPLNQPQHF.